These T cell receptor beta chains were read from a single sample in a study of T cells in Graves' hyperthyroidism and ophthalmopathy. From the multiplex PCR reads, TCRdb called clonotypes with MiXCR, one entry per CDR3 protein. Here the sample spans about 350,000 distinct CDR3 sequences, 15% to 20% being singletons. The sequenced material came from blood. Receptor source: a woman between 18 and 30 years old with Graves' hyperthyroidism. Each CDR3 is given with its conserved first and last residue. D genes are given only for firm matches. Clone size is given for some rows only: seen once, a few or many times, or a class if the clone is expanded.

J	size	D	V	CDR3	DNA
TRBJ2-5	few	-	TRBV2	CASSVQGHETQYF	TGTGCCAGCAGTGTCCAGGGGCATGAGACCCAGTACTTC
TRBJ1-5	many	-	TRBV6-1	CASSGEGGPTTDQPQHF	TGTGCCAGCAGTGGGGAGGGTGGCCCCACCACTGATCAGCCCCAGCATTTT
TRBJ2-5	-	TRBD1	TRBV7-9	CASSLVLGTGGETQYF	TGTGCCAGCAGCTTAGTTTTGGGGACAGGAGGAGAGACCCAGTACTTC
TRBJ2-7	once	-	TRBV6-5	CASSYSNDLEQQYF	TGTGCCAGCAGTTACTCGAACGACTTGGAACAACAGTACTTC
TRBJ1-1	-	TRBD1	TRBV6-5	CASSYRAGGGGGEAFF	TGTGCCAGCAGTTACAGGGCAGGGGGCGGAGGTGGTGAAGCTTTCTTT
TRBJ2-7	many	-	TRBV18	CASSPPTVDEQYF	TGTGCCAGCTCACCACCGACGGTCGACGAGCAGTACTTC
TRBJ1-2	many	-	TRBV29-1	CSVERGSYGYTF	TGCAGCGTTGAGAGGGGTTCCTATGGCTACACCTTC
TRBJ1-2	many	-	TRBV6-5	CASSYSGTFGYTF	TGTGCCAGCAGTTACTCTGGGACTTTTGGCTACACCTTC
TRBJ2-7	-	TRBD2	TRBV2	CASSVTSGGSPGSYEQYF	TGTGCCAGCAGTGTCACTAGCGGGGGGTCCCCTGGCTCCTACGAGCAGTACTTC
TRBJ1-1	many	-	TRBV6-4	CASSSIGEAFF	TGTGCCAGCAGTTCCATCGGTGAAGCTTTCTTT
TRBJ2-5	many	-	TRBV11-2	CATSGTSQETQYF	TGTGCCACTTCGGGGACAAGTCAAGAGACCCAGTACTTC
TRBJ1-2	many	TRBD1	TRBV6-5	CASRPRQGTNYGYTF	TGTGCCAGCAGGCCGAGACAGGGGACTAACTATGGCTACACCTTC
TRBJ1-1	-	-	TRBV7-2	CASSQGTGITEAFF	TGCGCCAGCAGCCAAGGAACAGGGATAACTGAAGCTTTCTTT
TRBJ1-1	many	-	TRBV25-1	CASGITGNTEAFF	TGTGCCAGCGGAATAACAGGGAACACTGAAGCTTTCTTT